Described below is a single TCR beta chain sequence and its context. The antigen is not known. This record belongs to a study of cytomegalovirus exposure and HLA in healthy donors. The study, taken as a whole, reports: In a later analysis, HLA-C alleles had the fewest associated TCRs, DRB1 alleles the most.

V dropped 2 bases and J dropped 7 bases, with 6 bases sitting between them. The CDR3 runs 11 residues. The germline CDR1 and CDR2 sequences are SGHKS and YYEKEE (reference sequence). PCR amplification relied on 60 Vbeta primers (plus 13 Jbeta primers). The protocol was immunoSEQ multiplex PCR, while the TCRdb copy is restricted to in-frame clones and leaves out a portion. This sample has 55,000 to 65,000 clones, with about 77% found just once. Sequencing was performed on PBMCs. V and J are TRBV5-5 and TRBJ1-2; D is unclear. This clonotype was sampled from a young man in good health and CMV-seropositive. CDR3 residues: CASSFPGGYTF. The CDR3 DNA reads TGTGCCAGCAGCTTCCCGGGTGGCTACACCTTC.